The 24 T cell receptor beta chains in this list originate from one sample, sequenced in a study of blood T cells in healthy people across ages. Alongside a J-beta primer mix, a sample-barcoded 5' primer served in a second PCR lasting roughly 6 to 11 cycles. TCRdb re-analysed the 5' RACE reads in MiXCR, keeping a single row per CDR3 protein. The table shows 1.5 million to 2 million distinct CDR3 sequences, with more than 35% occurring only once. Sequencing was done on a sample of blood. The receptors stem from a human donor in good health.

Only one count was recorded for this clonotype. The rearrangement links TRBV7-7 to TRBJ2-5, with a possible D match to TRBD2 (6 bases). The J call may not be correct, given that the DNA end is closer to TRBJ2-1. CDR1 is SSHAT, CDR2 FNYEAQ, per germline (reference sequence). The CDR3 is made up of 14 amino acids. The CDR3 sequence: CASSSGLAQETQFF. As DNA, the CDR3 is TGTGCCAGCAGCTCGGGACTTGCGCAAGAGACCCAGTTCTTC.

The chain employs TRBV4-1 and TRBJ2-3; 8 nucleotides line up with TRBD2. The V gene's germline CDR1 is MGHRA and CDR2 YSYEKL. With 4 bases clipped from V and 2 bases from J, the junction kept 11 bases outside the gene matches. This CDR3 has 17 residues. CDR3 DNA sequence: TGCGCCAGCAGCCGACCGGGGGGGCGGCTTAACACAGATACGCAGTATTTT. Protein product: CASSRPGGRLNTDTQYF.

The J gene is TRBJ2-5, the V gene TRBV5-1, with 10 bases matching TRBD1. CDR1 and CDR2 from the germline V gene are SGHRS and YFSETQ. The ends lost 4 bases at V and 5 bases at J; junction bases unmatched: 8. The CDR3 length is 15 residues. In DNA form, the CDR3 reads TGCGCCAGCAGCAGATCCGGGACAGGGGCGGAGACCCAGTACTTC. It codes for CASSRSGTGAETQYF.

This chain's CDR3 is CASSQDYSGGDLTDTQYF. The CDR3 nucleotides are TGCGCCAGCAGCCAAGATTATTCGGGGGGAGACCTCACAGATACGCAGTATTTT. The chain uses TRBV4-3 and TRBJ2-3; 7 bases fit TRBD2. The ends lost 0 bases at V and 2 bases at J; junction bases unmatched: 11. The V gene's germline CDR1 is LGHNA and CDR2 YSLEER. The CDR3 has 18 amino acids.

CDR3 residues: CASSPVLTGELFF. The CDR3 nucleotides are TGTGCCAGCAGCCCAGTACTAACCGGGGAGCTGTTTTTT. The chain couples TRBV11-2 to TRBJ2-2; no definite D call. The CDR3 spans 13 residues. Germline V gene data show CDR1 as SGHAT and CDR2 as FQNNGV. Trimming cost V 5 bases and J 5 bases, with 9 bases left between them.

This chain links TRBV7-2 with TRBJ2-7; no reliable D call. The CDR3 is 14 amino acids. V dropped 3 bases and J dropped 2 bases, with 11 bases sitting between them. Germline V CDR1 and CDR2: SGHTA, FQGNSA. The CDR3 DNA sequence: TGTGCCAGCAGCTTCGGCAGGAAAGCCTACGAGCAGTACTTC. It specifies CASSFGRKAYEQYF.

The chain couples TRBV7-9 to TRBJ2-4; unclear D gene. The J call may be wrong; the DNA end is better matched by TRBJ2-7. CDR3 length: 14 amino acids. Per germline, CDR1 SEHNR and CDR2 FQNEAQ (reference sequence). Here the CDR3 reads CASSLVGIWDEQYF. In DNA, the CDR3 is TGTGCCAGCAGCTTAGTGGGGATTTGGGACGAGCAGTACTTC.

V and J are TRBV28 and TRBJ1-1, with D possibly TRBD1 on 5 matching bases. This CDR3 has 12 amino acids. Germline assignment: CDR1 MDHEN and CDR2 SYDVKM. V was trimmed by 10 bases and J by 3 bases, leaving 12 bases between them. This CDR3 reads CATGGGYTEAFF. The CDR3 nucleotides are TGTGCCACCGGTGGGGGGTACACTGAAGCTTTCTTT.

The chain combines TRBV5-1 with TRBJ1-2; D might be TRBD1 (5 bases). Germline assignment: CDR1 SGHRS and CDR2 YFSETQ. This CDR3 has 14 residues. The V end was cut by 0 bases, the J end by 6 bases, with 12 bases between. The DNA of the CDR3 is TGCGCCAGCAGCTTGGATGAGGGGATACATGGCTACACCTTC. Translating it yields CASSLDEGIHGYTF.

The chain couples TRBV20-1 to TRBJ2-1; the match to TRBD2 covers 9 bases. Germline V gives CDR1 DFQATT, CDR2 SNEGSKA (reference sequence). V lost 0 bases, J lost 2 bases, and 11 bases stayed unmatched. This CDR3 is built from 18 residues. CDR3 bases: TGCAGTGCTAGAGATTCATGGCGCTCTAGCGGGGCCTACAATGAGCAGTTCTTC. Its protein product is CSARDSWRSSGAYNEQFF.

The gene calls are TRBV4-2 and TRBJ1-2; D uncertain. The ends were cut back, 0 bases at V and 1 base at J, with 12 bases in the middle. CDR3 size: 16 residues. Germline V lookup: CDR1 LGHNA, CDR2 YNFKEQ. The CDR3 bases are TGTGCCAGCAGCCAAGACCCCCGGCCCATTAACTATGGCTACACCTTC. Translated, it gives CASSQDPRPINYGYTF.

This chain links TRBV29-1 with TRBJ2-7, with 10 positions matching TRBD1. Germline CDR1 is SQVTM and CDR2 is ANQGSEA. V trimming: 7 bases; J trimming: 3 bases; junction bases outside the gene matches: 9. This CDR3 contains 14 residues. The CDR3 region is CSAEGQGKDYEQYF. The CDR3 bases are TGCAGCGCAGAGGGACAGGGGAAGGACTACGAGCAGTACTTC.

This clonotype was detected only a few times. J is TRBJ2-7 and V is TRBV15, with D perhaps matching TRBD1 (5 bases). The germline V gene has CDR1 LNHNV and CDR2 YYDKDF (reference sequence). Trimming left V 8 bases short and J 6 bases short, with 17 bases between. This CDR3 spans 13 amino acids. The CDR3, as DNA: TGTGCCACCGAAAGGACACCTTCGGGCGAGCAGTACTTC. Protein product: CATERTPSGEQYF.

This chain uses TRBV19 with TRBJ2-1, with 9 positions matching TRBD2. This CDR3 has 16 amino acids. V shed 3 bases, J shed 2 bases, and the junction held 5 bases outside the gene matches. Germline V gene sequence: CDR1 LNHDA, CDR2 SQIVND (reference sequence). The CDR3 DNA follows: TGTGCCAGTAGTATCATGCGGGGGGGCCCCTACAATGAGCAGTTCTTC. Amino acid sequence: CASSIMRGGPYNEQFF.

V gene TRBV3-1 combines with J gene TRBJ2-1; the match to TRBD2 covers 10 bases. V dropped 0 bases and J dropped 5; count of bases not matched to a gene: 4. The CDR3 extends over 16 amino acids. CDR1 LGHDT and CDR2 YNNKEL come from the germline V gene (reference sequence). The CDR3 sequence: CASSQDWLAGDNEQFF. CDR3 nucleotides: TGTGCCAGCAGCCAAGATTGGCTAGCGGGGGACAATGAGCAGTTCTTC.

The CDR3 DNA is TGTGCCAGCAGTTTAGGCAGGGGAGTCACTGAAGCTTTCTTT. Protein sequence: CASSLGRGVTEAFF. The chain employs TRBV12-3 or TRBV12-4 and TRBJ1-1, with D perhaps TRBD1 (6 bases). This CDR3 contains 14 residues. Trimming took off 1 base at V and 4 bases at J, with 10 bases between the two ends.

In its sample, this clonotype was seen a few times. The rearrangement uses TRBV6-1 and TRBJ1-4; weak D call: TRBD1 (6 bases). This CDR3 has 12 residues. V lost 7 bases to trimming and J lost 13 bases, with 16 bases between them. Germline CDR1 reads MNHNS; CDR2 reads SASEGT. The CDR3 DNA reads TGTGCCAGCAATGGTAGGACAGCCGGACTGTTTTTT. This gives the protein CASNGRTAGLFF.

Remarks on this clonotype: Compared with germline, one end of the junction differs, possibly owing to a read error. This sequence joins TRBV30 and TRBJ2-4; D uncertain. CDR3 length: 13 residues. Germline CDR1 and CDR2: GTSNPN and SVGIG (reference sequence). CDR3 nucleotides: TGTGCCTGGAGTGTCGGCTTTAGGAACATTCGGTACTTC. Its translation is CAWSVGFRNIRYF.

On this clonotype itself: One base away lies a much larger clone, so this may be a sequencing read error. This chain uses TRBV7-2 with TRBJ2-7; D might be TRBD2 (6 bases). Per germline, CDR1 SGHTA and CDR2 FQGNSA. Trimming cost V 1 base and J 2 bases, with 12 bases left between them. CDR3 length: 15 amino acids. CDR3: CASSLDSSEAYEQYF. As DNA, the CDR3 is TGTGCCAGCAGCTTAGACTCTAGCGAGGCCTACGAGCAGTACTTC.

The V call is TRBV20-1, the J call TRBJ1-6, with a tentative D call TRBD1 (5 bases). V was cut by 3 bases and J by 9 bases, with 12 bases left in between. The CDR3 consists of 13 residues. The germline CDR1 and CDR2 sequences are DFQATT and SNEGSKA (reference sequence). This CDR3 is CSARGRDGSPLHF. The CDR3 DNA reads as TGCAGTGCTAGGGGCAGGGACGGTTCACCCCTCCACTTT.

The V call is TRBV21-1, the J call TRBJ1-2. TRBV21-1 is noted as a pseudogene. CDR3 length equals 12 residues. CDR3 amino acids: CASPELNYGYTF. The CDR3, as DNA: TGTGCCAGCCCGGAGCTTAACTATGGCTACACCTTC.

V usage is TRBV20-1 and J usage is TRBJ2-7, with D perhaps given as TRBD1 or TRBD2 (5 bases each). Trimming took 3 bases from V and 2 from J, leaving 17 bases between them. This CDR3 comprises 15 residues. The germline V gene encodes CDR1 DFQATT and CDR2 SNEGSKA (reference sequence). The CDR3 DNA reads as TGCAGTGCTAGCAATTGGGGGATTGCGGCCTACGAGCAGTACTTC. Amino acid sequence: CSASNWGIAAYEQYF.

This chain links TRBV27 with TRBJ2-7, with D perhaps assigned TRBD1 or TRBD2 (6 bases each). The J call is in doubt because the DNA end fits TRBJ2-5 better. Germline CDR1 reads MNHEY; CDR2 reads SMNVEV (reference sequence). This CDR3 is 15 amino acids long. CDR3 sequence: CASSLLSGAGETQYF. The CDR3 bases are TGTGCCAGCAGTTTATTGTCGGGGGCTGGGGAGACCCAGTACTTC.

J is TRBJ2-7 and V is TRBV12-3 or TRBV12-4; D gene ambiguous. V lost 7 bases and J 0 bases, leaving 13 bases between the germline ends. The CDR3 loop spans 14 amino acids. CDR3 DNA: TGTGCCAGCACCCGGACGGCGAGCTCCTACGAGCAGTACTTC. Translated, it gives CASTRTASSYEQYF.